This TCR beta chain was identified during a study of vaccination and CD4 T cells after COVID-19. At the level of the study: Four females and six males made up the convalescents, two of whom were Hispanic.

V lost 2 bases and J lost 0, with 9 bases in between. The germline CDR1 and CDR2 sequences are SGHTS and YDEGEE. The CDR3 length is 16 residues. Points on this clonotype: Its specificity is not known.

The treatment here: approximately 9-day PBMC culture with coronavirus spike peptide pools or control peptides (ViraFEST assay). The unexposed donor gave CD4+ T cells before the COVID-19 pandemic (2011-2018). The study sequenced cultured CD4+ T cell DNA using the Oncomine TCR Beta short-read assay. MiXCR, applied by TCRdb to the PCR reads, yields one record per CDR3 protein. The table records thousands of distinct CDR3 sequences, 40% to 60% of them present only once. This receptor was obtained from a human donor in good health. Material: CD4+ T cells from blood, cultured in vitro. The chain combines TRBV5-8 with TRBJ2-6; D gene uncertain. CDR3: CASSLFIGSGANVLTF. The CDR3 region has the DNA TGTGCCAGCAGCTTATTCATCGGCTCTGGGGCCAACGTCCTGACTTTC.